This TCR beta chain was retrieved from a study of siplizumab effects on memory and regulatory T cells. General study points: Naive-or-memory phenotypes were unassignable for roughly 80-96% of proliferating CD4+ or CD8+ clones.

Note on this clone: The antigen is unknown.

Using immunoSEQ multiplex PCR, the repertoire was profiled, and TCRdb retains in-frame clones only, with some absent. Of more than 85,000 clones listed, about 92% are singletons. Sequenced input: CD4+ T cells sorted from blood. This clonotype originated in a human donor in good health.

CDR3 sequence: CASSPPYGPRTGVVGELFF. CDR3 in DNA: TGTGCCAGCTCACCACCGTATGGACCGCGGACAGGGGTGGTCGGGGAGCTGTTTTTT. This chain connects TRBV18 to TRBJ2-2; 9 bases agree with TRBD1. The CDR3 totals 19 residues. The germline V gene encodes CDR1 KGHSH and CDR2 LQKENI. Trimming took 0 bases from V and 7 from J; bases not matched to a gene: 15.